This T cell receptor beta chain is drawn from a study of blood T cells in healthy people across ages. Findings of the study overall: Unknown CMV status may confound age-related changes in expanded clones. Long-lived donors exceeded aged donors in naive CD4+ cells and diversity. Correlation between TCR beta diversity and naive T cell percentage was strong.

The authors ran a second PCR of roughly 6 to 12 cycles using a sample-barcoded 5' primer and a J-beta primer mix. From the 5' RACE reads, TCRdb called clonotypes with MiXCR, one entry per CDR3 protein. The repertoire includes 890,000 or so distinct CDR3 sequences, roughly 60% of them detected once, and roughly 25% sits in the top ten. Isolating PBMCs gave at least 6 million of these cells per sample. As to this clonotype: Its antigen is not identified.

This CDR3 comprises 13 residues. The chain is built from TRBV12-3 or TRBV12-4 and TRBJ2-7; D is perhaps TRBD1 or TRBD2 (5 bases each). The specimen sequenced was blood. The clonotype originates from a man under 40 in good health. The CDR3, as DNA: TGTGCTACCTGCCGGGACGGTGCCTACGAGCAGTACTTC. Protein: CATCRDGAYEQYF.